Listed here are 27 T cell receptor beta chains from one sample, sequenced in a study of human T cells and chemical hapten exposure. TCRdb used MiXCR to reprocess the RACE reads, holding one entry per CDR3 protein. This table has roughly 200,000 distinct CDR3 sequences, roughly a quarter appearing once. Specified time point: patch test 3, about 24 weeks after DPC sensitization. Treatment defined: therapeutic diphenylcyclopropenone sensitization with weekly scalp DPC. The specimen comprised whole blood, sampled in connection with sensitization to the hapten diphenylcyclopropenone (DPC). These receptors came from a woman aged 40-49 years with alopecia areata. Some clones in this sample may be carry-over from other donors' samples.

The CDR3 is CASSVNRDSGNTIYF. CDR3 bases: TGTGCCAGCAGCGTAAACAGGGACTCTGGAAACACCATATATTTT. The chain has TRBV9 and TRBJ1-3; a possible D gene is TRBD1 (6 bases). Between the trimmed V and J ends, which lost 1 base and 0 bases, there was a span of 8 bases. Germline CDR1 reads SGDLS; CDR2 reads YYNGEE. This CDR3 has 15 amino acids.

The CDR3 here is CASSFLQGSAGANVLTF. The CDR3 DNA reads as TGCGCCAGCAGCTTCCTACAGGGTAGTGCCGGGGCCAACGTCCTGACTTTC. This chain connects TRBV5-1 to TRBJ2-6, with a possible D match to TRBD1 (6 bases). CDR1 and CDR2 (germline): SGHRS, YFSETQ. V shed 2 bases and J shed 4 bases, with 16 bases lying between them. The CDR3 runs 17 residues. The variable domain in full, with the rest retrieved from reference TRBV5-1 and TRBJ2-6, is KAGVTQTPRYLIKTRGQQVTLSCSPISGHRSVSWYQQTPGQGLQFLFEYFSETQRNKGNFPGRFSGRQFSNSRSEMNVSTLELGDSALYLCASSFLQGSAGANVLTFGAGSRLTVL.

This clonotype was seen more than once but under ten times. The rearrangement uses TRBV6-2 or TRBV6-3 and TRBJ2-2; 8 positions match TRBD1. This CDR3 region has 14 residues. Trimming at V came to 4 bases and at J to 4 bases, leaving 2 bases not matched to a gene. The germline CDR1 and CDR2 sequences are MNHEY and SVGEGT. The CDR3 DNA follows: TGTGCCAGCAGTTTGACAGGGGTCACCGGGGAGCTGTTTTTT. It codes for CASSLTGVTGELFF.

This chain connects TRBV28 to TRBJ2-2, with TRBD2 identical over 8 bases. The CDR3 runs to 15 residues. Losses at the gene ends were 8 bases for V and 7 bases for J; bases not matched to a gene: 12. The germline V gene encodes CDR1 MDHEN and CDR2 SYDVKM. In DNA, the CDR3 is TGTGCCAGCTGTACTAGCGGCCCTAGGATCGGGGAGCTGTTTTTT. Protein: CASCTSGPRIGELFF.

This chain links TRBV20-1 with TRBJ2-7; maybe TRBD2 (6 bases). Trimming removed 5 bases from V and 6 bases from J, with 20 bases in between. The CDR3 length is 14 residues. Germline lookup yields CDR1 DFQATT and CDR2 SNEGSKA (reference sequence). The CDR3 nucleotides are TGCAGTGCTCTCACCGGGACTGTGGGCCTCGAGCAGTACTTC. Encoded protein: CSALTGTVGLEQYF.

The DNA of the CDR3 is TGCAGCGTAGCCTCCAGACAGGGAACCTACGAGCAGTACTTC. Translated: CSVASRQGTYEQYF. The chain has TRBV29-1 and TRBJ2-7; TRBD1 aligns across 7 bases. The V gene's germline CDR1 is SQVTM and CDR2 ANQGSEA. The CDR3 extends over 14 amino acids. J lost 2 bases, V lost 6 bases, and 10 bases had no gene match.

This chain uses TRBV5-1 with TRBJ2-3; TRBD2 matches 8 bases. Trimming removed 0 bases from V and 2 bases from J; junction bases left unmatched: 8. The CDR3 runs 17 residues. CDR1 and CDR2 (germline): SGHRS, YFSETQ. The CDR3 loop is CASSLGASGPYTDTQYF. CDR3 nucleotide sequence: TGCGCCAGCAGCTTGGGAGCTAGCGGGCCCTACACAGATACGCAGTATTTT.

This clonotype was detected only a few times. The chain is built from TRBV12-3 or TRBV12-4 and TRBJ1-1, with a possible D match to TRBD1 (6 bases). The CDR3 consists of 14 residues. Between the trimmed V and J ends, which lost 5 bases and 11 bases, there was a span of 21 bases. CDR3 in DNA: TGTGCCAGCAGTCTCCGTGGCGGGGGCGCCGGGGCTTTCTTT. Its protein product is CASSLRGGGAGAFF.

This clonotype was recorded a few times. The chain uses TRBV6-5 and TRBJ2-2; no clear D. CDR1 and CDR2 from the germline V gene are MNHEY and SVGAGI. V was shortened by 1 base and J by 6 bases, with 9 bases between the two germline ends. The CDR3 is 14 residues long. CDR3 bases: TGTGCCAGCAGTTACTTACCGGCGGCCGGGGAGCTGTTTTTT. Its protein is CASSYLPAAGELFF.

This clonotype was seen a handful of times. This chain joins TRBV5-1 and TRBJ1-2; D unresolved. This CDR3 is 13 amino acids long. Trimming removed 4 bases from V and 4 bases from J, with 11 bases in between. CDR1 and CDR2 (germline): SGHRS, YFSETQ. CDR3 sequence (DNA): TGCGCCAGCAGCCAGACAATCGGCTATGGCTACACCTTC. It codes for CASSQTIGYGYTF.

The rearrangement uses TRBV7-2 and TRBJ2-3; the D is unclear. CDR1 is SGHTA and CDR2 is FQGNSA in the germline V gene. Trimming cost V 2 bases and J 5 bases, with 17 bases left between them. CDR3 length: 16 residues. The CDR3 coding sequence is TGTGCCAGCAGCTTATTTGACCGGGTAGGAAGAGATACGCAGTATTTT. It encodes CASSLFDRVGRDTQYF.

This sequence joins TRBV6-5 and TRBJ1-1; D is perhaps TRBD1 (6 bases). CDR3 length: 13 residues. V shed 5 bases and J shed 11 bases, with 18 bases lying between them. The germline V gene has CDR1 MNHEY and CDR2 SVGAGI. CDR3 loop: CASSALDSRAAFF. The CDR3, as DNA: TGTGCCAGCAGTGCCCTGGACAGCCGCGCGGCTTTCTTT.

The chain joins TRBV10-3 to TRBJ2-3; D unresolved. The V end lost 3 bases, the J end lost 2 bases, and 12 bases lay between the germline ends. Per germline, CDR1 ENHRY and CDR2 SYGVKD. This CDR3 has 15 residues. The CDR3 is CAISDPARVTDTQYF. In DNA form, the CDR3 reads TGTGCCATCAGTGACCCGGCTCGGGTCACAGATACGCAGTATTTT.

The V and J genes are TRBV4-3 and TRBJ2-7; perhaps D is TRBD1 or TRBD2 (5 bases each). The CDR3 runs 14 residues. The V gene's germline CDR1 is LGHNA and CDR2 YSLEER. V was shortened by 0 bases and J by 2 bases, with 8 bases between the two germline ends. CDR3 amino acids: CASSQDRGAYEQYF. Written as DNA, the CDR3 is TGCGCCAGCAGCCAAGACAGAGGGGCCTACGAGCAGTACTTC.

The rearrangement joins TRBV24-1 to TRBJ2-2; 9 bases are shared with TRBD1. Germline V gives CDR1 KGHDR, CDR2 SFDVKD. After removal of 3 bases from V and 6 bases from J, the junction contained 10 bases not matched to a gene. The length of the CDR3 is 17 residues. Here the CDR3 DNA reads TGTGCCACCAGTGATCAGACTACAGGGGGCGCCGCCGGGGAGCTGTTTTTT. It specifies CATSDQTTGGAAGELFF.

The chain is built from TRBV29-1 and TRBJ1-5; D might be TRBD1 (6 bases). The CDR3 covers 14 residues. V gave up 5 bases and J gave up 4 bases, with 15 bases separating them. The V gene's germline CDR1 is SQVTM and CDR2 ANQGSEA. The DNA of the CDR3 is TGCAGCGTTAGGACAGCCAACCTAAATCAGCCCCAGCATTTT. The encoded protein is CSVRTANLNQPQHF.

The CDR3 sequence is CSVETGQSNEQFF. CDR3 sequence (DNA): TGCAGCGTGGAAACGGGACAATCCAATGAGCAGTTCTTC. The chain recombines TRBV29-1 with TRBJ2-1, with a possible D match to TRBD1 (6 bases). The CDR3 extends over 13 amino acids. From germline, CDR1 is SQVTM and CDR2 ANQGSEA. Trimming took 6 bases from V and 6 from J, leaving 15 bases between them.

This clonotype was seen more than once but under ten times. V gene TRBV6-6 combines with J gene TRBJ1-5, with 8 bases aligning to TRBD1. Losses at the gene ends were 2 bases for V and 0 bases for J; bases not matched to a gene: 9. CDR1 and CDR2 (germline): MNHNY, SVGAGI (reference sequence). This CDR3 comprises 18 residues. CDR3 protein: CASSYPGQAGYSNQPQHF. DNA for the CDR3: TGTGCCAGCAGTTACCCGGGACAGGCCGGTTATAGCAATCAGCCCCAGCATTTT.

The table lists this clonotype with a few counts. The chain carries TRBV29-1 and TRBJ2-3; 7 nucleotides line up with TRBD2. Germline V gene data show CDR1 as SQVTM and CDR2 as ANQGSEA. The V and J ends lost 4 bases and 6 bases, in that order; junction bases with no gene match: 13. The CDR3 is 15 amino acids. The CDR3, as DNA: TGCAGCGTTGTGGCGCGGGAGACGAATGGGGATACGCAGTATTTT. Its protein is CSVVARETNGDTQYF.

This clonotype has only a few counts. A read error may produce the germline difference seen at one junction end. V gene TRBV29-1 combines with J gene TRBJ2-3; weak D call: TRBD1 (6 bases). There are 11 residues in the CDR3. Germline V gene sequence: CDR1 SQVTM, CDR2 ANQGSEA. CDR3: CSVDVQGQTLW. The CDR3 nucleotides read TGCAGCGTTGACGTACAAGGACAGACCCTTTGG.

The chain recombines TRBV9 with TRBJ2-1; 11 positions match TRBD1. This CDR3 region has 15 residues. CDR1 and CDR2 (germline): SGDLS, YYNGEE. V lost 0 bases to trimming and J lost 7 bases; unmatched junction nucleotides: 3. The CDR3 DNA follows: TGTGCCAGCAGCGTAGAGGGACAGGGGGGGAATGAGCAGTTCTTC. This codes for CASSVEGQGGNEQFF.

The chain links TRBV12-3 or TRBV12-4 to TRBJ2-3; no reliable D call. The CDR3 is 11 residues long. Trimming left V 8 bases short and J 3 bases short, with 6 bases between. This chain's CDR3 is CASLQTDTQYF. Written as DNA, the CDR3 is TGTGCCAGCCTCCAGACAGATACGCAGTATTTT.

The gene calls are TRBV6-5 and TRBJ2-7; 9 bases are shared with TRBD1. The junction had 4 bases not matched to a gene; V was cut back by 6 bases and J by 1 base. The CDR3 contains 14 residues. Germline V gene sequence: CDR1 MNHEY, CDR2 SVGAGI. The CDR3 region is CASRRDRVSYEQYF. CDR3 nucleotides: TGTGCCAGCAGGCGGGACAGGGTATCCTACGAGCAGTACTTC.

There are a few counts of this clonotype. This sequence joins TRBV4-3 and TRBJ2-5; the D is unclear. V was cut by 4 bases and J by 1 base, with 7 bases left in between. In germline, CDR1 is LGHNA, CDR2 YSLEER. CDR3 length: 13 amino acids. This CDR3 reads CASSRLGQETQYF. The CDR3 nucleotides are TGCGCCAGCAGCCGGCTTGGCCAAGAGACCCAGTACTTC.

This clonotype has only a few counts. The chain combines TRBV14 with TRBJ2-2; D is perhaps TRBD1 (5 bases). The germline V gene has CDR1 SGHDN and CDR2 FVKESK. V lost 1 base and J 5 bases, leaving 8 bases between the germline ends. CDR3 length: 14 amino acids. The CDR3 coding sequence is TGTGCCAGCAGCCAAGGGGGCAATACCGGGGAGCTGTTTTTT. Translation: CASSQGGNTGELFF.

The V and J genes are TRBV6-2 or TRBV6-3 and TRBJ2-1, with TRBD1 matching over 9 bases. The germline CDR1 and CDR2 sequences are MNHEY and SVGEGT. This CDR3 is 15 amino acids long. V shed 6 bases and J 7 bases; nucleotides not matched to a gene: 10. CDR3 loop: CASRNWGQGGNEQFF. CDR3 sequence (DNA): TGTGCCAGCAGAAACTGGGGACAGGGTGGGAATGAGCAGTTCTTC.

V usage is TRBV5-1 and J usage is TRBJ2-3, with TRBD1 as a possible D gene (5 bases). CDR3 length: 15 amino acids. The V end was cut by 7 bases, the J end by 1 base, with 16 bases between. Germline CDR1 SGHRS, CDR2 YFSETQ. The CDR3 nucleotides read TGCGCCAGCGCCCCAGCTGGGGCCGGCACAGATACGCAGTATTTT. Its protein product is CASAPAGAGTDTQYF.